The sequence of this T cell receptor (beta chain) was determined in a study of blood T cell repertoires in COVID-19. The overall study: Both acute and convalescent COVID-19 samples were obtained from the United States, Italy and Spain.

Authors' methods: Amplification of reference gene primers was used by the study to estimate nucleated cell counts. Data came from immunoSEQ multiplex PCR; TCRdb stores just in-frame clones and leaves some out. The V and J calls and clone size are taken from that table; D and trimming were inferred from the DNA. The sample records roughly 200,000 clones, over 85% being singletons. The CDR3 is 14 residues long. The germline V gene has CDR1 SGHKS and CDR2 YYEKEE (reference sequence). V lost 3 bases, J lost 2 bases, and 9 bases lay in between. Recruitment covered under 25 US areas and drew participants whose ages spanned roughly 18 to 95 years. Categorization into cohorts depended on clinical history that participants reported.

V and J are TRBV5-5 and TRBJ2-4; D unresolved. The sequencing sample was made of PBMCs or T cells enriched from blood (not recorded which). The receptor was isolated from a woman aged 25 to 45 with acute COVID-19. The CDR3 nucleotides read TGTGCCAGCAGCTCGACTTTGACCAAAAACATTCAGTACTTC. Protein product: CASSSTLTKNIQYF.